This T cell receptor (beta chain) was profiled in a study of technical replicates of blood from a handful of donors. The CDR3 contains 14 residues. Germline trimming cut 4 bases from V and 1 base from J; bases unmatched to any gene: 2. Germline-derived CDR1 and CDR2 are SGHAT and FQNNGV. Here immunoSEQ multiplex PCR was the method, and the copy in TCRdb shows in-frame clones only, minus some. Found here are over 50,000 clones, around 90% of them singletons; the top ten hold about 5.1%. The gene calls are TRBV11-2 and TRBJ2-5, with TRBD2 matching 8 bases. The sample was PBMCs. The sequence came from a human donor in good health. Some clones in this sample may be carry-over from other donors' samples. Here the CDR3 DNA reads TGTGCCAGCAGCTACGCGGGGGGCCAAGAGACCCAGTACTTC. Translating gives CASSYAGGQETQYF.